These T cell receptor beta chains were read from a single sample in a study of fetal regulatory T cell absence and autoimmunity. Generated by immunoSEQ multiplex PCR, the TCRdb table keeps only in-frame clones and is missing some. The repertoire holds about 95,000 clones, with more than 70% as singletons. Material: pancreas tissue. The receptor set was obtained from a male donor with IPEX syndrome. Each CDR3 is given with its conserved first and last residue.

j_gene | v_gene | CDR3aa
TRBJ1-2 | TRBV28 | CASSLWGQSHNYGYTF
TRBJ1-2 | TRBV2 | CASPGGYGYTF
TRBJ1-2 | TRBV30 | CAWSRITNYGYTF
TRBJ2-4 | TRBV7-2 | CASSLGTPGDIQYF
TRBJ2-7 | TRBV7-2 | CASSRSSGGHLYEQYF
TRBJ1-5 | TRBV4-1 | CASSQAGQGADNQPQHF
TRBJ1-3 | TRBV4-2 | CASSQPRTGPGNTIYF
TRBJ1-6 | TRBV5-6 | CASSLILQGNSPLHF
TRBJ2-1 | TRBV6-5 | CASSSDFDHEQFF
TRBJ2-5 | TRBV7-2 | CASSLDTGTGRETQYF
TRBJ2-7 | TRBV6-6 | CASSPQGADPYEQYF
TRBJ1-2 | TRBV29-1 | CSVGGSPNYGYTF
TRBJ1-1 | TRBV7-2 | CASSPWRGLNTEAFF
TRBJ2-7 | TRBV9 | CASSQGALGYEQYF
TRBJ2-5 | TRBV5-1 | CASSLAGGQGETQYF
TRBJ2-7 | TRBV9 | CASSVAGGPYEQYF
TRBJ2-5 | TRBV4-1 | CASSHSAGGQETQYF
TRBJ1-4 | TRBV18 | CASSPLDGKLFF
TRBJ2-1 | TRBV5-6 | CASSTNNEQFF
TRBJ2-3 | TRBV5-1 | CASIEGGPGTDTQYF
TRBJ2-3 | TRBV11-2 | CASSSDFDTQYF
TRBJ2-2 | TRBV13 | CASSSPPRATGELFF
TRBJ2-7 | TRBV4-3 | CASSQEQGSSYEQYF
TRBJ2-5 | TRBV5-1 | CASSRAGETQYF
TRBJ1-4 | TRBV7-9 | CASSLARQPNEKLFF
TRBJ2-7 | TRBV28 | CASTSPFLTPRYEQYF
TRBJ2-1 | TRBV12-1 | CASSSGTSGSEQFF
TRBJ1-3 | TRBV2 | CASTGTGAGNTIYF
TRBJ2-1 | TRBV2 | CASRRTWLHYNEQFF
TRBJ2-2 | TRBV29-1 | CSGLRANTGELFF
TRBJ1-3 | TRBV6-5 | CASSYSDRGRNTIYF
TRBJ2-1 | TRBV9 | CASSLLAGGNYNEQFF
TRBJ2-3 | TRBV5-1 | CASSPTGTDTQYF
TRBJ2-1 | TRBV27 | CASSSVASLSYNEQFF
TRBJ2-3 | TRBV30 | CAWSGTGDTQYF
TRBJ2-3 | TRBV7-7 | CASSLGGTDTQYF
TRBJ1-1 | TRBV6-5 | CASSYSGTGPNTEAFF
TRBJ2-1 | TRBV25-1 | CASSEYWEELNEQFF
TRBJ2-7 | TRBV19 | CASSIGDRVYEQYF
TRBJ2-3 | TRBV30 | CAWSVHRFAADTQYF
TRBJ1-2 | TRBV28 | CASSLWTPGGYTF
TRBJ2-1 | TRBV6-6 | CASSYSTPSSYNEQFF
TRBJ1-4 | TRBV7-9 | CASSVVRGTTNEKLFF
TRBJ2-1 | TRBV20-1 | CSARLRGGQFF
TRBJ2-7 | TRBV29-1 | CSVGTSGSYEQYF
TRBJ1-3 | TRBV23-1 | CASSQEAPGNTIYF
TRBJ1-3 | TRBV6-5 | CASSSNRLTSGNTIYF
TRBJ1-2 | TRBV9 | CASSPVALVEGDGYTF
TRBJ1-2 | TRBV7-2 | CASSLITGPYGYTF
TRBJ2-7 | TRBV6-5 | CASRQGSNYEQYF
TRBJ2-1 | TRBV5-1 | CASSLLSDEQFF
TRBJ1-2 | TRBV6-5 | CASSYSTHPNYGYTF
TRBJ2-7 | TRBV4-1 | CASSQHQDYGEQYF
TRBJ1-2 | TRBV14 | CASSQDMGSTYGYTF
TRBJ2-7 | TRBV7-6 | CASSPGPLSGNYYEQYF